These 13 T cell receptor beta chains share one sample of origin, sequenced in a study of blood T cell repertoires in COVID-19. The assay was immunoSEQ multiplex PCR, and TCRdb's table has in-frame clones only and misses some. Counted here are around 94,000 clones, 75% to 90% occurring once; the ten biggest clones make up around a fifth. Sequenced sample: peripheral blood. The receptors derive from a human donor in a cohort sampled during active COVID-19.

This clone was found a few times. The rearrangement links TRBV30 to TRBJ1-1; D may be TRBD1 (6 bases). The germline V gene has CDR1 GTSNPN and CDR2 SVGIG (reference sequence). Trimming took off 0 bases at V and 4 bases at J, with 12 bases between the two ends. The CDR3 is made up of 14 amino acids. CDR3 region: CAWSVRGGPTEAFF. CDR3 DNA: TGTGCCTGGAGTGTACGGGGGGGGCCCACTGAAGCTTTCTTT.

This clone was counted once. Here the CDR3 reads CASSQLADVTDTQYF. The CDR3, as DNA: TGTGCCAGCAGCCAACTAGCGGACGTTACAGATACGCAGTATTTT. V and J are TRBV4-2 and TRBJ2-3; TRBD2 agrees at 7 bases. Germline-derived CDR1 and CDR2 are LGHNA and YNFKEQ. This CDR3 contains 15 residues. V trimming: 2 bases; J trimming: 3 bases; junction bases outside the gene matches: 5.

The CDR3 protein is CASSPKQGDSGEQYF. Written as DNA, the CDR3 is TGTGCCAGCTCACCAAAACAGGGGGACAGCGGGGAGCAGTACTTC. The chain has TRBV18 and TRBJ2-7; TRBD1 matches at 8 bases. With 2 bases clipped from V and 7 bases from J, the junction kept 10 bases outside the gene matches. This CDR3 comprises 15 residues. Germline V gene sequence: CDR1 KGHSH, CDR2 LQKENI. Full variable domain (rest looked up from reference TRBV18 and TRBJ2-7): NAGVMQNPRHLVRRRGQEARLRCSPMKGHSHVYWYRQLPEEGLKFMVYLQKENIIDESGMPKERFSAEFPKEGPSILRIQQVVRGDSAAYFCASSPKQGDSGEQYFGPGTRLTVT.

This sequence joins TRBV29-1 and TRBJ2-1; 7 bases fit TRBD2. Looked up from germline, CDR1 is SQVTM and CDR2 is ANQGSEA. V shed 7 bases, J shed 6 bases, and the junction held 12 bases outside the gene matches. This CDR3 has 14 amino acids. The CDR3 sequence: CSATGGVGGNEQFF. CDR3 coding DNA: TGCAGCGCCACTGGGGGGGTTGGCGGCAATGAGCAGTTCTTC.

The rearrangement links TRBV2 to TRBJ2-7, with a weak D call TRBD1 (6 bases). Trimming cost V 8 bases and J 4 bases, with 12 bases left between them. The CDR3 totals 12 residues. Germline V gene sequence: CDR1 SNHLY, CDR2 FYNNEI. CDR3 in amino acids: CASQTGGYEQYF. CDR3 DNA sequence: TGTGCCAGCCAGACAGGCGGTTACGAGCAGTACTTC.

The rearrangement joins TRBV10-2 to TRBJ1-5; D perhaps matches TRBD1 (6 bases). Germline CDR1 is WSHSY and CDR2 is SAAADI. The V and J ends lost 6 bases and 3 bases respectively, with 12 bases between them. The CDR3 totals 14 residues. CDR3 loop: CASRLDSPNQPQHF. CDR3 DNA: TGCGCCAGCAGGCTGGACAGCCCCAATCAGCCCCAGCATTTT.

This chain links TRBV28 with TRBJ1-2; 11 nucleotides agree with TRBD1. With 5 bases clipped from V and 4 bases from J, the junction kept 6 bases outside the gene matches. The CDR3 runs 15 residues. CDR1 and CDR2 (germline): MDHEN, SYDVKM. CDR3 loop: CASSTRTGGLYGYTF. In nucleotides, the CDR3 is TGTGCCAGCAGTACCCGGACAGGGGGCCTCTATGGCTACACCTTC.

The V call is TRBV5-6, the J call TRBJ2-1; D is unresolved. With 6 bases removed from V and 7 bases from J, the gap between germline ends came to 8 bases. The CDR3 is 11 residues long. Germline V gene sequence: CDR1 SGHDT, CDR2 YYEEEE. CDR3 loop: CASTNRNEQFF. Here the CDR3 DNA reads TGTGCCAGCACTAATCGGAATGAGCAGTTCTTC.

This rearrangement joins TRBV20-1 to TRBJ2-1; 7 positions agree with TRBD2. The germline gives CDR1 DFQATT, CDR2 SNEGSKA (reference sequence). The CDR3 sequence is 15 residues long. The V gene end was trimmed by 3 bases and the J gene end by 0 bases; junction bases not matched to a gene: 5. The CDR3 DNA sequence: TGCAGTGCTAGTCGGCGGGAGAGCTCCTACAATGAGCAGTTCTTC. The encoded protein is CSASRRESSYNEQFF.

The chain combines TRBV25-1 with TRBJ1-5; D is unresolved. Trimming removed 8 bases at V and 0 bases at J, with 20 bases between. CDR1 is MGHDK, CDR2 SYGVNS, per germline. The CDR3 is 17 residues long. This chain's CDR3 is CASRGRRRYVSNQPQHF. The DNA for the CDR3 is TGTGCCAGCCGAGGGAGAAGACGGTATGTTAGCAATCAGCCCCAGCATTTT.

This clone was detected a few times. The chain is built from TRBV18 and TRBJ2-5; D may be TRBD1 (6 bases). The V gene lost 3 bases and the J gene lost 4 bases, with 15 bases spanning the gap. Germline V gene lookup returns CDR1 KGHSH and CDR2 LQKENI. The CDR3 totals 15 residues. DNA for the CDR3: TGTGCCAGCTCACCCCGGCCTGGGGGCAGAGAGACCCAGTACTTC. This sequence encodes CASSPRPGGRETQYF.

The chain carries TRBV21-1 and TRBJ1-2; the table's D call of TRBD1 was not tested on the DNA. TRBV21-1 is recorded as a pseudogene. CDR3 length: 15 residues. This CDR3 is CASSLRQGAYDGYTF. DNA of the CDR3: TGTGCCAGCAGCTTGCGACAGGGGGCGTACGATGGCTACACCTTC.

The chain joins TRBV6-5 to TRBJ1-2; 8 nucleotides match TRBD1. Germline V gene data show CDR1 as MNHEY and CDR2 as SVGAGI. The CDR3 is made up of 14 amino acids. V was pared by 2 bases and J by 4 bases, with 3 bases of the junction left unmatched. CDR3 sequence (DNA): TGTGCCAGCAGTTACGAGCAGGGGGCCTATGGCTACACCTTC. Its protein product is CASSYEQGAYGYTF.